The 27 T cell receptor beta chains given below trace back to one sample, sequenced in a study of regulatory T cells in long-lasting Graves disease (dated by TCRdb to the early 2020s). The library came from multiplex PCR. TCRdb shows the sequencer as Illumina HiSeq 4000. TCR beta libraries were built with iRepertoire HTBI primers and Arm-PCR amplification of CDR3 regions. The raw public data were reprocessed by TCRdb itself: fastp quality trimming at Q25, MiXCR clonotype calling, in-frame beta chains only. Every entry covers one CDR3 protein and lists the most common genes and DNA from its rows. The sample table lists around 250,000 distinct CDR3 sequences, around 20% of them with a count of one. Together, the top ten hold more than 20% of the sample. The label giving this sample's time point can be read as: newly diagnosed GD, antithyroid drugs for less than 3 months. RNA was extracted from PBMCs in TRIzol for both TCR sequencing and RNA sequencing.

Specimen: peripheral blood mononuclear cells (PBMCs), collected at new diagnosis, from a patient treated with antithyroid drugs. These receptors originate from a female donor with Graves disease.

This clonotype showed up just once. The chain is built from TRBV10-3 and TRBJ1-2; TRBD1 might be the D (5 bases). This CDR3 has 15 residues. Per the germline V gene, CDR1 is ENHRY and CDR2 is SYGVKD. The V end was cut by 3 bases, the J end by 4 bases, with 15 bases between. Here the CDR3 DNA reads TGTGCCATCAGTGAAGGGACTCCGAACGTCTATGGCTACACCTTC. Translated: CAISEGTPNVYGYTF.

This clonotype was seen ten or more times. This chain uses TRBV7-9 with TRBJ1-1; no clear D gene. From germline, CDR1 is SEHNR and CDR2 FQNEAQ (reference sequence). The CDR3 has 12 residues. V lost 2 bases and J lost 10, with 11 bases in between. The CDR3 protein is CASSLWREGAFF. In DNA, the CDR3 is TGTGCCAGCAGCTTATGGAGGGAGGGAGCTTTCTTT.

This clonotype has only a few counts. The CDR3 reads CASTLGCYEQYF. The DNA for the CDR3 is TGTGCCAGTACCTTAGGGTGCTACGAGCAGTACTTC. J is TRBJ2-7 and V is TRBV19; D uncertain. Trimming removed 7 bases from V and 3 bases from J, with 10 bases in between. This CDR3 region has 12 residues. CDR1 is LNHDA and CDR2 is SQIVND in the germline V gene (reference sequence).

As regards this clonotype: One junction end does not reproduce the germline sequence, and a read error may be involved. The rearrangement joins TRBV9 to TRBJ2-5; 8 bases are a match to TRBD2. Germline CDR1 and CDR2: SGDLS and YYNGEE. This CDR3 is built from 13 residues. DNA of the CDR3: TGTGCCAGTAGCGGGGAAGTAGGGGAGACCCAGTACTTC. This encodes CASSGEVGETQYF.

This clonotype was seen repeatedly, ten times or more. This rearrangement joins TRBV6-2 or TRBV6-3 to TRBJ2-3, with 7 nucleotides matching TRBD2. The germline V gene encodes CDR1 MNHEY and CDR2 SVGEGT. Trimming cost V 2 bases and J 5 bases; bases outside gene matches: 13. The CDR3 spans 17 residues. In DNA form, the CDR3 reads TGTGCCAGCAGTTACGCCTATGGCGGGAGAGTGGGAGATACGCAGTATTTT. Translation gives CASSYAYGGRVGDTQYF.

This clonotype showed up just a few times. A much larger clone differs from this one at a single base, so this may be a read error. The chain carries TRBV12-3 or TRBV12-4 and TRBJ2-1; 9 nucleotides agree with TRBD1. This CDR3 is built from 15 residues. V lost 5 bases to trimming and J lost 9 bases; unmatched junction nucleotides: 11. The CDR3: CASSGPGTGIGEQFF. The CDR3 DNA reads TGTGCCAGCAGTGGTCCCGGGACAGGGATCGGTGAGCAGTTCTTC.

The chain employs TRBV30 and TRBJ1-1; D not certain. V dropped 5 bases and J dropped 1 base, with 5 bases sitting between them. This CDR3 is 11 amino acids long. Germline lookup yields CDR1 GTSNPN and CDR2 SVGIG (reference sequence). CDR3: CAWERNTEAFF. The CDR3 DNA follows: TGTGCCTGGGAACGGAACACTGAAGCTTTCTTT.

This clonotype was seen just once. V is TRBV6-1 and J is TRBJ2-5; TRBD1 or TRBD2 may be the D gene (6 bases each). Looked up from germline, CDR1 is MNHNS and CDR2 is SASEGT. The V gene lost 8 bases and the J gene lost 5 bases, with 18 bases spanning the gap. The CDR3 is made up of 14 amino acids. Here the CDR3 reads CASGQPTGRETQYF. The CDR3 DNA reads as TGTGCCAGCGGTCAACCAACAGGGAGGGAGACCCAGTACTTC.

This chain connects TRBV7-2 to TRBJ2-3, with D unresolved. CDR3 length: 14 amino acids. From germline, CDR1 is SGHTA and CDR2 FQGNSA. V shed 5 bases and J shed 1 base, with 10 bases lying between them. This CDR3 reads CASSVSFRTDTQYF. The CDR3 bases are TGTGCCAGCAGCGTTAGCTTCCGCACAGATACGCAGTATTTT.

The sample holds many counts of this clonotype. The CDR3 is CASSFKGRPASPLHF. CDR3 DNA: TGTGCCAGCAGCTTCAAGGGCCGGCCGGCTTCACCCCTCCACTTT. The rearrangement joins TRBV7-8 to TRBJ1-6; D remains unclear. The CDR3 spans 15 residues. Looked up from germline, CDR1 is SGHVS and CDR2 is FQNEAQ. Trimming pared 3 bases from V and 9 bases from J, leaving 15 bases between.

V is TRBV15 and J is TRBJ2-7; 14 bases fit TRBD2. Germline V lookup: CDR1 LNHNV, CDR2 YYDKDF (reference sequence). With 3 bases clipped from V and 4 bases from J, the junction kept 8 bases outside the gene matches. The CDR3 has 17 amino acids. CDR3 DNA sequence: TGTGCCACCAGCAGGGAGACTAGCGGGAGGGCCGGGTACGAGCAGTACTTC. It translates to CATSRETSGRAGYEQYF. Combining the CDR3 with reference TRBV15 and TRBJ2-7 gives the whole variable domain DAMVIQNPRYQVTQFGKPVTLSCSQTLNHNVMYWYQQKSSQAPKLLFHYYDKDFNNEADTPDNFQSRRPNTSFCFLDIRSPGLGDTAMYLCATSRETSGRAGYEQYFGPGTRLTVT.

This clonotype showed up many times. CDR3 nucleotides: TGTGCCAGCCGGAATCTATTCGGGGAGACCCAGTACTTC. Translation: CASRNLFGETQYF. This chain uses TRBV6-1 with TRBJ2-5; D not certain. V gave up 8 bases and J gave up 5 bases, with 15 bases separating them. The CDR3 spans 13 residues. Per the germline V gene, CDR1 is MNHNS and CDR2 is SASEGT.

The DNA for the CDR3 is TGCGCCAGTCCTCGGACAGGGAAGAGCGAGACCCAGTACTTC. Translated: CASPRTGKSETQYF. The chain links TRBV10-1 to TRBJ2-1; 8 bases are shared with TRBD1. The J call is uncertain, as TRBJ2-5 better fits the DNA end. The germline V gene encodes CDR1 WNHNN and CDR2 SYGVQD (reference sequence). The CDR3 has 14 residues.

This chain links TRBV11-2 with TRBJ2-2, with D perhaps given as TRBD1 or TRBD2 (5 bases each). V was pared by 1 base and J by 5 bases, with 14 bases between. This CDR3 is 16 amino acids long. Germline CDR1 is SGHAT and CDR2 is FQNNGV. CDR3 coding DNA: TGTGCCAGCAGCTTAGGGGGGAGTACCGTAACCGGGGAGCTGTTTTTT. It is translated as CASSLGGSTVTGELFF. Full variable domain (rest looked up from reference TRBV11-2 and TRBJ2-2): EAGVAQSPRYKIIEKRQSVAFWCNPISGHATLYWYQQILGQGPKLLIQFQNNGVVDDSQLPKDRFSAERLKGVDSTLKIQPAKLEDSAVYLCASSLGGSTVTGELFFGEGSRLTVL.

Concerning this clonotype: One base separates it from a far larger clone, so it is likely a read error. The final CDR3 position lacks the conserved phenylalanine or tryptophan, pointing to a likely read error. The J gene is TRBJ2-7, the V gene TRBV27; 11 positions match TRBD2. CDR3 length: 21 amino acids. The germline gives CDR1 MNHEY, CDR2 SMNVEV (reference sequence). V gave up 5 bases and J gave up 0 bases; unmatched junction bases: 21. The CDR3 protein is CASSEFTARFSGRGSSYEQYL. DNA for the CDR3: TGTGCCAGCAGTGAATTCACGGCTCGGTTTAGCGGGAGGGGGAGCTCCTACGAGCAGTACCTC.

This clonotype was picked up a small number of times. CDR3 region: CASSQDEAAPYEQYF. The CDR3 DNA sequence: TGCGCCAGCAGCCAAGATGAGGCGGCACCCTACGAGCAGTACTTC. V and J are TRBV4-3 and TRBJ2-7; no reliable D call. The CDR3 totals 15 residues. Between the trimmed V and J ends, which lost 0 bases and 2 bases, there was a span of 11 bases. Germline values: CDR1 LGHNA, CDR2 YSLEER.

The chain uses TRBV7-2 and TRBJ1-4, with D tentatively TRBD1 (6 bases). Germline values: CDR1 SGHTA, CDR2 FQGNSA. V was clipped by 1 base and J by 7 bases, with 13 bases between them. The CDR3 is 15 amino acids. Here the CDR3 DNA reads TGTGCCAGCAGCTTAGGGTCGGCAGGGGTTGAAAAACTGTTTTTT. Its protein is CASSLGSAGVEKLFF.

The table lists this clonotype with many counts. Here the CDR3 reads CASSRTRGEETQYF. The CDR3 DNA reads TGTGCCAGCAGTCGGACCCGCGGGGAGGAGACCCAGTACTTC. The chain links TRBV2 to TRBJ2-5; TRBD2 is a possible D gene (6 bases). CDR1 SNHLY and CDR2 FYNNEI come from the germline V gene. Trimming removed 5 bases at V and 5 bases at J, with 15 bases between. The CDR3 has 14 residues.

This clonotype was recorded at least ten times. The chain employs TRBV28 and TRBJ2-1, with D possibly matching TRBD1 (6 bases). The V end lost 6 bases, the J end lost 9 bases, and 15 bases lay between the germline ends. Germline CDR1 and CDR2: MDHEN and SYDVKM. The CDR3 has 13 amino acids. CDR3 region: CASSTRDISEQFF. Here the CDR3 DNA reads TGTGCCAGCAGCACCCGGGACATTAGTGAGCAGTTCTTC.

The chain recombines TRBV20-1 with TRBJ2-1, with D maybe TRBD2 (6 bases). V dropped 6 bases and J dropped 5 bases, with 11 bases sitting between them. The CDR3 consists of 12 residues. Germline V gene sequence: CDR1 DFQATT, CDR2 SNEGSKA (reference sequence). CDR3 residues: CSAKGLNNEQFF. In DNA, the CDR3 is TGCAGTGCGAAAGGACTAAACAATGAGCAGTTCTTC.

This clonotype has at least ten counts. This CDR3 is CASLGNTGELFF. The CDR3 nucleotides are TGTGCCAGCTTAGGGAACACCGGGGAGCTGTTTTTT. The rearrangement joins TRBV3-1 to TRBJ2-2; D is unresolved. CDR3 length: 12 amino acids. The germline V and J ends were trimmed by 8 bases and 1 base, with 5 bases remaining between them. Germline V gene data show CDR1 as LGHDT and CDR2 as YNNKEL (reference sequence).

The chain couples TRBV12-3 or TRBV12-4 to TRBJ1-5; maybe TRBD1 (5 bases). Between the trimmed V and J ends, which lost 3 bases and 7 bases, there was a span of 7 bases. The CDR3 contains 12 residues. In DNA, the CDR3 is TGTGCCAGCAGTTTCCCAGGGCAGCCCCAGCATTTT. Amino acids: CASSFPGQPQHF.

This clonotype was observed many times. This chain joins TRBV12-3 or TRBV12-4 and TRBJ1-4; D uncertain. This CDR3 is 12 amino acids long. Trimming left V 5 bases short and J 12 bases short, with 13 bases between. Here the CDR3 DNA reads TGTGCCAGCAGTCCCCGCGGGTGGGAACTGTTTTTT. It translates to CASSPRGWELFF.

As for this clonotype: A far larger clone lies a single base away; this is likely a read error. The chain links TRBV24-1 to TRBJ2-7; no reliable D call. Germline lookup yields CDR1 KGHDR and CDR2 SFDVKD. This CDR3 contains 15 residues. The V and J ends lost 3 bases and 7 bases respectively, with 18 bases between them. The CDR3 spells CATSDLTLDVNEQYF. For the CDR3, the DNA is TGTGCCACCAGTGATCTCACTCTCGATGTCAATGAGCAGTACTTC.

With regard to this clonotype: A much larger clone is a single base away; this may be a read error. Lacking the conserved final phenylalanine or tryptophan, this CDR3 likely reflects a read error. The rearrangement uses TRBV19 and TRBJ1-5, with 8 bases that match TRBD1. The trim removed 6 bases at V and 2 bases at J, leaving 6 bases unmatched. Looked up from germline, CDR1 is LNHDA and CDR2 is SQIVND (reference sequence). The CDR3 totals 15 residues. This CDR3 is CASRPDRGGNQPQHL. CDR3 coding DNA: TGTGCCAGTAGGCCTGACAGGGGAGGCAATCAGCCCCAGCATCTT.

This clonotype has at least ten counts. The chain couples TRBV11-1 to TRBJ2-7, with D possibly matching TRBD1 (6 bases). Germline V lookup: CDR1 SGHAT, CDR2 FQDESV (reference sequence). CDR3 size: 14 residues. V was cut by 5 bases and J by 5 bases, with 16 bases left in between. CDR3 region: CASSPDSLANEQYF. CDR3 DNA: TGTGCCAGCAGCCCGGACAGTCTCGCCAACGAGCAGTACTTC.

This clonotype showed up many times. This chain uses TRBV2 with TRBJ1-1; possible D gene TRBD1, 6 bases. V gave up 8 bases and J gave up 3 bases, with 10 bases separating them. Germline CDR1 reads SNHLY; CDR2 reads FYNNEI. CDR3 length: 12 amino acids. CDR3 coding DNA: TGTGCCAGCCACAGGGATGACACTGAAGCTTTCTTT. The encoded protein is CASHRDDTEAFF.